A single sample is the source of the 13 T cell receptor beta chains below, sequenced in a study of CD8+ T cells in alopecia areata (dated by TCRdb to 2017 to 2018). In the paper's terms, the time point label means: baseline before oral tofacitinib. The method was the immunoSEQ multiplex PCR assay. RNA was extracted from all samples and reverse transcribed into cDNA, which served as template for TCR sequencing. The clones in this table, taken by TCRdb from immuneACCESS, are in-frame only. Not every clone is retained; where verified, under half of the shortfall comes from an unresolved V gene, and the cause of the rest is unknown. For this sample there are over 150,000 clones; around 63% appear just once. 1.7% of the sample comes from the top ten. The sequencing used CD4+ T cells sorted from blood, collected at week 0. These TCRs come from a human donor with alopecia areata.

The CDR3 spells CSADNEQFF. The CDR3 DNA reads TGCAGTGCTGACAATGAGCAGTTCTTC. This chain links TRBV20-1 with TRBJ2-1; D is undetermined. The germline gives CDR1 DFQATT, CDR2 SNEGSKA (reference sequence). This CDR3 has 9 residues. Trimming took 5 bases from V and 5 from J, leaving 1 base between them.

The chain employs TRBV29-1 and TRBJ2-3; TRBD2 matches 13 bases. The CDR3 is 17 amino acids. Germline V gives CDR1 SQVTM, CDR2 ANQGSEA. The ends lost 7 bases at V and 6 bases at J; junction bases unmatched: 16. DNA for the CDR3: TGCAGCGCCGGATCCCCCGGACTAGCGGGGGTTTTGGATACGCAGTATTTT. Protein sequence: CSAGSPGLAGVLDTQYF.

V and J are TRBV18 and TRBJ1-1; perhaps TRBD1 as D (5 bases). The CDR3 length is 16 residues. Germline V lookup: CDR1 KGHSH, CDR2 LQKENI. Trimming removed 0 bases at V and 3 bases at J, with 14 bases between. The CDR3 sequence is CASSPPKGWADTEAFF. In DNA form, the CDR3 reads TGTGCCAGCTCACCACCGAAGGGGTGGGCGGACACTGAAGCTTTCTTT.

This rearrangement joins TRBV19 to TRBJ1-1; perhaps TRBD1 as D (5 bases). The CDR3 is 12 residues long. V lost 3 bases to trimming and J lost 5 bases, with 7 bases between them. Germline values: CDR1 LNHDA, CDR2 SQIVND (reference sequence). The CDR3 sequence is CASSMTATEAFF. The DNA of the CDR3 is TGTGCCAGTAGTATGACAGCAACTGAAGCTTTCTTT. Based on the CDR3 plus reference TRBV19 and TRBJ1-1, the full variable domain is DGGITQSPKYLFRKEGQNVTLSCEQNLNHDAMYWYRQDPGQGLRLIYYSQIVNDFQKGDIAEGYSVSREKKESFPLTVTSAQKNPTAFYLCASSMTATEAFFGQGTRLTVV.

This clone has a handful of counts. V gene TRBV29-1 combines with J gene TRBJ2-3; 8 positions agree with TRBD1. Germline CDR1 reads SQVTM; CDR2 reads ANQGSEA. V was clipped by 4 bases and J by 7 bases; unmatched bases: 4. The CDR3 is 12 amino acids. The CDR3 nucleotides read TGCAGCGTTGGGGGACAGGACTATACGCAGTATTTT. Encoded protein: CSVGGQDYTQYF.

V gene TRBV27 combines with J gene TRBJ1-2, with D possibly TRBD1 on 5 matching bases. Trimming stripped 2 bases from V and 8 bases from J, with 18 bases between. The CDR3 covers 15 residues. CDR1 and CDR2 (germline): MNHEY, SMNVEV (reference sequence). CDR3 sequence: CASSLTQGGTYGYTF. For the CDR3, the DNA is TGTGCCAGCAGTTTAACCCAGGGAGGGACGTACGGCTACACCTTC.

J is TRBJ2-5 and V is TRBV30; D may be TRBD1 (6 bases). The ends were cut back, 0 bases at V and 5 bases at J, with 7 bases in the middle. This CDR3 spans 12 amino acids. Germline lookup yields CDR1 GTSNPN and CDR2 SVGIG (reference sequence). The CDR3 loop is CAWSVQGETQYF. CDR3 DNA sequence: TGTGCCTGGAGTGTCCAGGGGGAGACCCAGTACTTC.

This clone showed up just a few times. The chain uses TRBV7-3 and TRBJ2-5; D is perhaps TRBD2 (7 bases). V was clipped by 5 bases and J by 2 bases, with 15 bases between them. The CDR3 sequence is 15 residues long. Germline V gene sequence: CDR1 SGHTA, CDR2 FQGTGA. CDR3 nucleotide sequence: TGTGCCAGCAGCCCATTGGGGGGGCCTCAAGAGACCCAGTACTTC. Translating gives CASSPLGGPQETQYF.

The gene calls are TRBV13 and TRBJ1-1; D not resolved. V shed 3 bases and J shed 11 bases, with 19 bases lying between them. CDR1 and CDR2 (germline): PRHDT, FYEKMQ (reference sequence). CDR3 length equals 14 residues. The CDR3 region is CASSLRGRLVSAFF. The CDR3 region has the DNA TGTGCCAGCAGCTTGCGAGGGAGATTGGTGAGTGCTTTCTTT.

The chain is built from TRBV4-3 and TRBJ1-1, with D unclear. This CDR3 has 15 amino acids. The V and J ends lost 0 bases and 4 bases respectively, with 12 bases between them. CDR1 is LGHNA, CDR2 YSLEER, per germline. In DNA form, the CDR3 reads TGCGCCAGCAGCCAAGATATGGTACCAGGCACTGAAGCTTTCTTT. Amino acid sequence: CASSQDMVPGTEAFF.

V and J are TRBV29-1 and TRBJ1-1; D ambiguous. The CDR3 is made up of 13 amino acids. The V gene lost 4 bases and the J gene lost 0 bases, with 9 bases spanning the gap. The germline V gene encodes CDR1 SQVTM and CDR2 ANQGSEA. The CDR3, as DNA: TGCAGCGTTGGCCTGATCATGAACACTGAAGCTTTCTTT. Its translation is CSVGLIMNTEAFF.

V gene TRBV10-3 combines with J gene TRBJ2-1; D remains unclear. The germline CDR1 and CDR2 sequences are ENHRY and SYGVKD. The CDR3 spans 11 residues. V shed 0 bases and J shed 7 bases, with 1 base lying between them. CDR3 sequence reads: CAISESNEQFF. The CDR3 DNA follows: TGTGCCATCAGTGAGTCTAATGAGCAGTTCTTC.

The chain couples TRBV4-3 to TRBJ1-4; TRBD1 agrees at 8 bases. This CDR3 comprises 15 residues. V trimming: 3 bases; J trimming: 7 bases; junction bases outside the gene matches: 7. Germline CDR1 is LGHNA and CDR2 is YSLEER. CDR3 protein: CASSQVTGDREKLFF. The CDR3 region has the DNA TGCGCCAGCAGCCAGGTGACAGGGGATCGTGAAAAACTGTTTTTT.